These 21 T cell receptor beta chains came from one sample sequenced in a study of cytomegalovirus exposure and HLA in healthy donors. PCR employed 60 Vbeta and 13 Jbeta primers. Measured with immunoSEQ multiplex PCR; TCRdb has only the in-frame clones, and not every one. The table has 130,000 to 150,000 clones, 80% seen once; the top ten hold about 5%. Sequenced sample: PBMCs. The receptors were gathered from a man aged 35-49 years in good health and CMV-seronegative.

The V and J genes are TRBV14 and TRBJ1-4; D not resolved. This CDR3 has 15 amino acids. The V gene's germline CDR1 is SGHDN and CDR2 FVKESK. Trimming cost V 2 bases and J 8 bases, with 15 bases left between them. DNA of the CDR3: TGTGCCAGCAGCCAATTCGGGCAGCGGTCCGAAAAACTGTTTTTT. This encodes CASSQFGQRSEKLFF.

The chain links TRBV5-6 to TRBJ1-4, with TRBD1 matching over 9 bases. Germline CDR1 and CDR2: SGHDT and YYEEEE. V trimming: 6 bases; J trimming: 4 bases; junction bases outside the gene matches: 7. This CDR3 has 15 amino acids. The CDR3 sequence: CASTSTGQGNEKLFF. The CDR3 DNA reads as TGTGCCAGCACTTCGACGGGACAGGGTAATGAAAAACTGTTTTTT. Drawing the rest from reference TRBV5-6 and TRBJ1-4, the complete variable domain is DAGVTQSPTHLIKTRGQQVTLRCSPKSGHDTVSWYQQALGQGPQFIFQYYEEEERQRGNFPDRFSGHQFPNYSSELNVNALLLGDSALYLCASTSTGQGNEKLFFGSGTQLSVL.

V gene TRBV30 combines with J gene TRBJ1-5; the match to TRBD1 covers 7 bases. V lost 8 bases, J lost 9 bases, and 16 bases stayed unmatched. The CDR3 runs to 14 residues. CDR1 is GTSNPN and CDR2 is SVGIG in the germline V gene (reference sequence). CDR3: CAVRPGGGVGPQHF. The CDR3, as DNA: TGTGCCGTACGACCGGGAGGGGGCGTTGGGCCCCAGCATTTT.

The rearrangement uses TRBV11-3 and TRBJ2-2; tentative D call: TRBD1 (5 bases). This CDR3 spans 13 amino acids. CDR1 SGHNT and CDR2 YENEEA come from the germline V gene. The ends were cut back, 5 bases at V and 7 bases at J, with 11 bases in the middle. The CDR3 DNA reads TGTGCCAGCAGCCGCAGGGATAGCGGGGAGCTGTTTTTT. Protein product: CASSRRDSGELFF.

This chain's CDR3 is CASRNTGGAGGQPQHF. The CDR3 DNA reads as TGTGCCAGCAGGAACACAGGGGGCGCGGGGGGGCAGCCCCAGCATTTT. This chain links TRBV27 with TRBJ1-5; 9 nucleotides match TRBD1. CDR1 and CDR2 (germline): MNHEY, SMNVEV (reference sequence). The CDR3 is made up of 16 amino acids. With V trimmed by 6 bases and J by 7 bases, 13 bases remained unmatched.

This chain joins TRBV5-4 and TRBJ2-5, with TRBD1 identical over 7 bases. Germline loops: CDR1 SGHNT, CDR2 YYREEE (reference sequence). CDR3 size: 15 residues. The junction had 5 bases not matched to a gene; V was cut back by 2 bases and J by 1 base. CDR3 residues: CASSLLGQLQETQYF. CDR3 sequence (DNA): TGTGCCAGCAGCTTATTGGGACAGCTCCAAGAGACCCAGTACTTC.

This CDR3 reads CASSLPMGGMYNEQFF. CDR3 nucleotide sequence: TGTGCCAGCAGCCTACCGATGGGGGGAATGTACAATGAGCAGTTCTTC. The chain joins TRBV5-4 to TRBJ2-1; D may be TRBD2 (6 bases). V was pared by 4 bases and J by 4 bases, with 18 bases between. The CDR3 has 16 amino acids. Germline V gene data show CDR1 as SGHNT and CDR2 as YYREEE (reference sequence). The complete variable domain, with remaining parts taken from reference TRBV5-4 and TRBJ2-1, reads ETGVTQSPTHLIKTRGQQVTLRCSSQSGHNTVSWYQQALGQGPQFIFQYYREEENGRGNFPPRFSGLQFPNYSSELNVNALELDDSALYLCASSLPMGGMYNEQFFGPGTRLTVL.

The chain links TRBV2 to TRBJ2-3; D possibly corresponds to TRBD2 (5 bases). CDR3 size: 15 residues. The germline gives CDR1 SNHLY, CDR2 FYNNEI. The germline V and J ends were trimmed by 3 bases and 1 base, with 11 bases remaining between them. The CDR3 DNA follows: TGTGCCAGCAGTGAGCGGCTAGCCGGCACAGATACGCAGTATTTT. As protein: CASSERLAGTDTQYF.

The table lists this clone with a few counts. The chain links TRBV7-6 to TRBJ1-4; 8 nucleotides agree with TRBD1. V gave up 3 bases and J gave up 8 bases; unmatched junction bases: 5. CDR1 and CDR2 (germline): SGHVS, FNYEAQ. The length of the CDR3 is 14 residues. The CDR3 nucleotides read TGTGCCAGCAGCTTCAGGGGGCGAGGCGAAAAACTGTTTTTT. Amino acids: CASSFRGRGEKLFF.

The V gene is TRBV7-3, the J gene TRBJ2-3; 7 bases match TRBD2. Germline V gene sequence: CDR1 SGHTA, CDR2 FQGTGA. Trimming at V came to 5 bases and at J to 3 bases, leaving 8 bases not matched to a gene. The CDR3 is 15 residues long. DNA for the CDR3: TGTGCCAGCAGCCCCCAGGGCGGGGGTACAGATACGCAGTATTTT. Its translation: CASSPQGGGTDTQYF.

The chain combines TRBV5-4 with TRBJ2-3, with a weak D call TRBD2 (7 bases). In germline, CDR1 is SGHNT, CDR2 YYREEE (reference sequence). There are 16 residues in the CDR3. V lost 0 bases to trimming and J lost 2 bases, with 13 bases between them. The CDR3 DNA follows: TGTGCCAGCAGCTTGGGGGGGGGCGGAGACACAGATACGCAGTATTTT. Its translation: CASSLGGGGDTDTQYF.

The rearrangement uses TRBV7-6 and TRBJ2-5; 8 bases are a match to TRBD2. The J segment lost 5 bases and the V segment lost 0 bases, leaving 8 bases of the junction unmatched. From germline, CDR1 is SGHVS and CDR2 FNYEAQ. The CDR3 covers 16 residues. CDR3 loop: CASSLAPAGVSETQYF. The CDR3 bases are TGTGCCAGCAGCTTAGCGCCAGCGGGGGTCAGTGAGACCCAGTACTTC.

The chain links TRBV7-6 to TRBJ2-1, with D possibly TRBD1 on 6 matching bases. The CDR3 length is 15 residues. V lost 6 bases and J lost 3, with 15 bases in between. Per germline, CDR1 SGHVS and CDR2 FNYEAQ. The CDR3 reads CASSSTGTHYNEQFF. For the CDR3, the DNA is TGTGCCAGCAGTTCAACCGGGACACACTACAATGAGCAGTTCTTC.

This chain uses TRBV28 with TRBJ2-7; the D gene is possibly TRBD2 (6 bases). From germline, CDR1 is MDHEN and CDR2 SYDVKM. Trimming took 7 bases from V and 0 from J, leaving 13 bases between them. This CDR3 has 14 residues. Here the CDR3 reads CASTLGGSSYEQYF. The CDR3 DNA reads as TGTGCCAGCACCCTTGGGGGGAGCTCCTACGAGCAGTACTTC.

The gene calls are TRBV29-1 and TRBJ2-7; TRBD1 aligns across 8 bases. Germline CDR1 is SQVTM and CDR2 is ANQGSEA. This CDR3 has 13 amino acids. J lost 5 bases, V lost 3 bases, and 6 bases had no gene match. The CDR3 DNA follows: TGCAGCGTTGACGGGCAGGGGGCTCACGAGCAGTACTTC. This gives the protein CSVDGQGAHEQYF.

V and J are TRBV5-1 and TRBJ2-5; 8 nucleotides match TRBD1. The assigned J gene may be wrong: the sequence end matches TRBJ2-7 better. This CDR3 is 14 amino acids long. Germline CDR1 SGHRS, CDR2 YFSETQ. The CDR3 region has the DNA TGCGCCAGCAGCCCCGGGACAGGCTCCTACGAGCAGTACTTC. Its protein is CASSPGTGSYEQYF.

The chain has TRBV4-3 and TRBJ1-1; maybe TRBD1 (6 bases). Trimming pared 0 bases from V and 8 bases from J, leaving 19 bases between. CDR1 is LGHNA, CDR2 YSLEER, per germline. This CDR3 has 16 residues. The CDR3 is CASSQEPRGSPVEAFF. Here the CDR3 DNA reads TGCGCCAGCAGCCAAGAACCCAGGGGCTCGCCTGTCGAAGCTTTCTTT.

The chain joins TRBV2 to TRBJ1-6; TRBD1 is a possible D gene (6 bases). The CDR3 length is 14 residues. The V gene lost 3 bases and the J gene lost 8 bases, with 11 bases spanning the gap. Germline assignment: CDR1 SNHLY and CDR2 FYNNEI. CDR3 in amino acids: CASSERGGDSPLHF. CDR3 sequence (DNA): TGTGCCAGCAGTGAGAGGGGGGGCGATTCACCCCTCCACTTT.

This clone was detected a few times. The rearrangement joins TRBV6-6 to TRBJ1-5; D possibly corresponds to TRBD1 (5 bases). The germline gives CDR1 MNHNY, CDR2 SVGAGI (reference sequence). This CDR3 has 13 residues. Trimming removed 7 bases from V and 7 bases from J, with 14 bases in between. The CDR3 spells CASTPSGGQPQHF. CDR3 in DNA: TGTGCCAGCACGCCGTCGGGGGGGCAGCCCCAGCATTTT.

The V gene is TRBV6-5, the J gene TRBJ2-5; possibly TRBD2 for D (5 bases). This CDR3 is 13 amino acids long. V was pared by 10 bases and J by 1 base, with 13 bases between. CDR1 is MNHEY, CDR2 SVGAGI, per germline. CDR3 protein: CATTRAVQETQYF. CDR3 coding DNA: TGTGCCACCACGCGGGCAGTCCAAGAGACCCAGTACTTC.

The V gene is TRBV7-8, the J gene TRBJ1-1; the D is unclear. The V end was cut by 2 bases, the J end by 2 bases, with 9 bases between. The germline CDR1 and CDR2 sequences are SGHVS and FQNEAQ. This CDR3 is 14 amino acids long. CDR3 bases: TGTGCCAGCAGCTTAATGTTTAAAAACACTGAAGCTTTCTTT. As protein: CASSLMFKNTEAFF.